This TCR beta chain was sequenced during a study of identical twins. Study results and caveats: In cord blood, abundant beta clonotypes had fewer insertions; memory showed no trend.

Comment on this clonotype: Its antigen is unknown.

V lost 5 bases and J 0 bases, leaving 20 bases between the germline ends. Germline CDR1 LGHNA, CDR2 YSLEER. The CDR3 is 18 residues long. TCRdb re-derived calls from the 5' RACE reads in MiXCR, one entry per CDR3 protein. The table shows some 440,000 distinct CDR3 sequences, with 20% to 25% occurring only once. Another study also made use of these data, one on T cells expressing NK-cell markers. This second study notes: The study found dominant NKG2C+ clonotypes at about 1.0-8% of CD8+ T cells in roughly six donors.

The receptor was isolated from a woman younger than 30 in good health. The chain links TRBV4-3 to TRBJ2-4, with D possibly TRBD2 on 6 matching bases. Sequencing was performed on CD4+ T cells sorted from blood. The CDR3 here is CASSGDLVGGIAKNIQYF. The CDR3 nucleotides are TGCGCCAGCAGCGGGGACTTAGTTGGCGGGATAGCCAAAAACATTCAGTACTTC.